This TCR beta chain came from a study of identifying expanded T cells in peripheral blood. Overall study results and limits: Clone count variance between approximately two-week samples rose with total template count.

This CDR3 spans 15 amino acids. V lost 5 bases, J lost 1 base, and 12 bases lay in between. Germline V CDR1 and CDR2: LNHNV, YYDKDF (reference sequence). The assay was immunoSEQ multiplex PCR, and TCRdb's table has in-frame clones only and misses some. The data show fewer than 55,000 clones, with 70% to 85% seen just once and around 15% held by the top ten. This clone has only a few counts. Its antigen is not known. The chain is built from TRBV15 and TRBJ1-5; D is ambiguous. Sequenced material: blood. This TCR came from a person aged 18 to 70 in good health. CDR3 residues: CATSLRAGSNQPQHF. CDR3 nucleotide sequence: TGTGCCACCAGCCTCCGGGCGGGGAGCAATCAGCCCCAGCATTTT.